The clone carrying this T cell receptor (beta chain) appeared a single time. What it binds is not known. These data originate in a study of cytomegalovirus exposure and HLA in healthy donors. CDR1 LGHNA and CDR2 YSLEER come from the germline V gene. V dropped 2 bases and J dropped 4; count of bases not matched to a gene: 7. This CDR3 comprises 16 residues. Primers included in the PCR were 60 Vbeta and 13 Jbeta primers. Profiled with immunoSEQ multiplex PCR; TCRdb holds only in-frame clones, not every one. The top ten clones hold 15% to 20% of a sample with 55,000 to 75,000 clones, almost 70% of them seen once. Study conclusions and caveats: Overall, around 150 TCR beta chains were annotated as cytomegalovirus-associated. Another analysis was done later, and it associated over 15,000 TCR beta sequences with HLA alleles at 0.05 false discovery rate.

The source is a middle-aged man in good health and CMV-seropositive. The V gene is TRBV4-3, the J gene TRBJ2-3; 9 positions agree with TRBD1. Sequenced material: PBMCs. CDR3 region: CASSQLDRGDADTQYF. The DNA for the CDR3 is TGCGCCAGCAGCCAATTGGACAGGGGAGATGCAGATACGCAGTATTTT.